This entry is about one T cell receptor beta chain. Its antigen is not known. The CDR3 sequence is 13 residues long. In germline, CDR1 is SGHDT, CDR2 YYEEEE. V gave up 3 bases and J gave up 7 bases; unmatched junction bases: 4. These data come from a study of cytomegalovirus exposure and HLA in healthy donors. Study-wide results and caveats: In a later analysis, common viral pathogens appeared linked to several of the most significant clusters. Earlier findings revealed that most TCR beta V segments proved productive either about 90% or about 30% of the time. Cytomegalovirus status was reportedly diagnosed by the classifier with high sensitivity and specificity. Some 17,000 TCR beta sequences were associated with HLA alleles at 0.05 false discovery rate in a later analysis.

The PCR contained 60 Vbeta and 13 Jbeta primers. Sequencing used immunoSEQ multiplex PCR; TCRdb keeps in-frame clones, though not all of them. The repertoire includes roughly 150,000 clones, approximately 83% of them detected once, and around 2.5% sits in the top ten. This TCR came from a male donor in good health and CMV-seronegative. Source material: PBMCs. This chain links TRBV5-6 with TRBJ2-1; TRBD1 aligns across 7 bases. Here the CDR3 DNA reads TGTGCCAGCAGCTCGGGACAGCCTAATGAGCAGTTCTTC. Protein product: CASSSGQPNEQFF.